This T cell receptor beta chain was recorded in a study of cytomegalovirus exposure and HLA in healthy donors. Points from the study as a whole: Earlier analysis yielded a pattern in which most TCR beta V segments were productive about 87% or about 30% of the time. Sequencing depth roughly uniform across donors was assumed in presence/absence analyses.

The PCR employed 60 Vbeta primers together with 13 Jbeta primers. The data were produced by immunoSEQ multiplex PCR, yet TCRdb's version contains in-frame clones alone and is incomplete. The sample records some 110,000 clones, approximately 79% being singletons. V was cut by 5 bases and J by 4 bases, with 8 bases left in between. Germline V gene sequence: CDR1 SGHTA, CDR2 FQGNSA. The CDR3 consists of 13 residues. In regard to this clone: Its target is unknown.

The chain combines TRBV7-2 with TRBJ1-4, with D possibly TRBD1 on 5 matching bases. The sequencing input was PBMCs. This clonotype was obtained from a man aged 25 to 45 in good health and CMV-seronegative. The CDR3 is CASSRGNNEKLFF. In nucleotides, the CDR3 is TGTGCCAGCAGCAGGGGTAATAATGAAAAACTGTTTTTT.